Presented here are 9 T cell receptor beta chains from one specimen sequenced in a study of radiotherapy plus CTLA-4 blockade in lung cancer. Clones were sequenced by immunoSEQ multiplex PCR, and TCRdb holds only the in-frame ones, with some missing. The sample holds about 38,000 clones; around 79% are singletons and the top ten take less than 9%. The material was peripheral blood, obtained from a patient treated with radiotherapy plus ipilimumab. These receptors were taken from a human donor with non-small cell lung cancer who had stable disease on radiotherapy plus ipilimumab.

The V and J genes are TRBV6-5 and TRBJ2-3; D is uncertain. The germline CDR1 and CDR2 sequences are MNHEY and SVGAGI. V was pared by 2 bases and J by 3 bases, with 12 bases between. This CDR3 contains 15 residues. In nucleotides, the CDR3 is TGTGCCAGCAGTTACGACATACTCAGGACAGATACGCAGTATTTT. This encodes CASSYDILRTDTQYF.

This sequence joins TRBV30 and TRBJ1-4, with 7 positions matching TRBD1. This CDR3 has 14 residues. Trimming at V came to 0 bases and at J to 8 bases, leaving 6 bases not matched to a gene. Germline values: CDR1 GTSNPN, CDR2 SVGIG (reference sequence). CDR3 nucleotide sequence: TGTGCCTGGAGTGTTCCGACAGGGAGAGAAAAACTGTTTTTT. Translation gives CAWSVPTGREKLFF.

Of note for this clone: The germline gene is not matched at one end of the junction; a read error may be the cause. The chain joins TRBV5-6 to TRBJ1-2; D not certain. The CDR3 spans 16 residues. Germline-derived CDR1 and CDR2 are SGHDT and YYEEEE. CDR3 nucleotide sequence: TGTGCCAGCAGCTTGAGTGAGATACGCAGCCACTATGGCCACACCTTC. Translation: CASSLSEIRSHYGHTF.

This chain uses TRBV7-2 with TRBJ2-1; D call uncertain. The CDR3 covers 11 residues. Trimming stripped 5 bases from V and 12 bases from J, with 11 bases between. Per germline, CDR1 SGHTA and CDR2 FQGNSA. The CDR3 nucleotides read TGTGCCAGCAGCAGGGATTTAGCGCAGTTCTTC. Translation: CASSRDLAQFF. The variable domain in full, completed from reference TRBV7-2 and TRBJ2-1, reads GAGVSQSPSNKVTEKGKDVELRCDPISGHTALYWYRQSLGQGLEFLIYFQGNSAPDKSGLPSDRFSAERTGGSVSTLTIQRTQQEDSAVYLCASSRDLAQFFGPGTRLTVL.

The chain combines TRBV6-4 with TRBJ2-5; D may correspond to TRBD1 or TRBD2 (6 bases each). The germline gives CDR1 MRHNA, CDR2 SNTAGT. V was cut by 6 bases and J by 5 bases, with 16 bases left in between. This CDR3 is 14 amino acids long. DNA for the CDR3: TGTGCCAGCAGCCCGGGCCAAGGGGGGGAGACCCAGTACTTC. This encodes CASSPGQGGETQYF.

The V call is TRBV27, the J call TRBJ2-7; 8 bases match TRBD1. The germline gives CDR1 MNHEY, CDR2 SMNVEV (reference sequence). This CDR3 contains 15 residues. The V gene end was trimmed by 4 bases and the J gene end by 5 bases; junction bases not matched to a gene: 10. The CDR3 region is CASSSSRDRHDEQYV. DNA for the CDR3: TGTGCCAGCAGTTCTTCAAGGGACAGGCACGACGAGCAGTACGTC.

Comment on this clone: Other DNA sequences from this sample encode an identical CDR3 as well. V and J are TRBV4-3 and TRBJ1-2, with 9 positions matching TRBD1. The germline V gene has CDR1 LGHNA and CDR2 YSLEER. The length of the CDR3 is 15 residues. The J segment lost 3 bases and the V segment lost 2 bases, leaving 4 bases of the junction unmatched. CDR3 coding DNA: TGCGCCAGCAGCCAACGTGACAGGGGGGACTATGGCTACACCTTC. Its protein is CASSQRDRGDYGYTF.

This clone was detected only a few times. J is TRBJ2-7 and V is TRBV5-1; 8 bases match TRBD2. CDR3 length: 17 residues. Germline loops: CDR1 SGHRS, CDR2 YFSETQ. Trimming at V came to 0 bases and at J to 7 bases, leaving 15 bases not matched to a gene. This CDR3 is CASSLDPPGGILREQYV. CDR3 nucleotide sequence: TGCGCCAGCAGCTTGGATCCACCGGGGGGGATCTTGAGGGAGCAGTACGTC.

This clone showed up just once. The chain recombines TRBV30 with TRBJ2-1; D possibly matches TRBD1 or TRBD2 (5 bases each). The CDR3 contains 15 residues. Germline CDR1 is GTSNPN and CDR2 is SVGIG (reference sequence). V dropped 2 bases and J dropped 4 bases, with 15 bases sitting between them. The DNA for the CDR3 is TGTGCCTGGAGTACCCGGGGCGGGCATTACAATGAGCAGTTCTTC. Encoded protein: CAWSTRGGHYNEQFF. The full variable domain, its missing parts supplied by reference TRBV30 and TRBJ2-1, is SQTIHQWPATLVQPVGSPLSLECTVEGTSNPNLYWYRQAAGRGLQLLFYSVGIGQISSEVPQNLSASRPQDRQFILSSKKLLLSDSGFYLCAWSTRGGHYNEQFFGPGTRLTVL.